These 28 T cell receptor beta chains were all obtained from the same sample, sequenced in a study of lymphopenia after photon versus proton radiotherapy. TCRdb's copy holds only in-frame clones and misses some; the assay was immunoSEQ multiplex PCR. The data show approximately 30,000 clones, about 93% seen once. Source: peripheral blood, taken from a patient treated with photon-based radiotherapy. All receptors come from a woman aged 50 to 60 with cholangiocarcinoma.

This chain links TRBV5-8 with TRBJ1-5; D uncertain. CDR3 length: 13 residues. The germline V gene has CDR1 SGHTS and CDR2 YDEGEE. V gave up 0 bases and J gave up 4 bases, with 5 bases separating them. The CDR3 DNA reads TGTGCCAGCAGCTTGGGCCAGAATCAGCCCCAGCATTTT. Protein sequence: CASSLGQNQPQHF.

The J gene is TRBJ2-2, the V gene TRBV2, with TRBD2 as a possible D gene (6 bases). Germline V gene data show CDR1 as SNHLY and CDR2 as FYNNEI. V was shortened by 1 base and J by 7 bases, with 7 bases between the two germline ends. The CDR3 loop spans 13 amino acids. The CDR3 loop is CASSEGGDGELFF. CDR3 sequence (DNA): TGTGCCAGCAGTGAAGGGGGGGACGGGGAGCTGTTTTTT.

The chain joins TRBV11-3 to TRBJ1-4; D ambiguous. V shed 3 bases and J shed 8 bases, with 16 bases lying between them. The CDR3 runs to 15 residues. CDR1 and CDR2 from the germline V gene are SGHNT and YENEEA. This CDR3 is CASSLRPTTTEKLFF. The CDR3 DNA sequence: TGTGCCAGCAGCTTGCGCCCGACTACCACGGAAAAACTGTTTTTT.

CDR3 amino acids: CASSGGVTGGTDTQYF. DNA for the CDR3: TGTGCCAGCAGCGGAGGGGTCACGGGGGGCACAGATACGCAGTATTTT. The V call is TRBV25-1, the J call TRBJ2-3; the D gene is possibly TRBD2 (6 bases). This CDR3 is 16 amino acids long. CDR1 is MGHDK and CDR2 is SYGVNS in the germline V gene. V shed 6 bases and J shed 1 base, with 17 bases lying between them. The variable domain in full, completed from reference TRBV25-1 and TRBJ2-3, reads EADIYQTPRYLVIGTGKKITLECSQTMGHDKMYWYQQDPGMELHLIHYSYGVNSTEKGDLSSESTVSRIRTEHFPLTLESARPSHTSQYLCASSGGVTGGTDTQYFGPGTRLTVL.

This chain joins TRBV5-1 and TRBJ2-1; 9 bases map to TRBD1. V was pared by 2 bases and J by 7 bases, with 4 bases of the junction left unmatched. The CDR3 length is 14 residues. Looked up from germline, CDR1 is SGHRS and CDR2 is YFSETQ. The CDR3 reads CASSFGQGLNEQFF. The CDR3 DNA is TGCGCCAGCAGCTTCGGACAGGGGCTAAATGAGCAGTTCTTC.

The chain has TRBV5-4 and TRBJ2-5, with D possibly being TRBD2 (5 bases). Between the trimmed V and J ends, which lost 0 bases and 0 bases, there was a span of 9 bases. The CDR3 is 15 amino acids. CDR1 SGHNT and CDR2 YYREEE come from the germline V gene (reference sequence). The CDR3 region has the DNA TGTGCCAGCAGCTTGGCCGGCGGGTACCAAGAGACCCAGTACTTC. It translates to CASSLAGGYQETQYF.

V and J are TRBV2 and TRBJ1-1; D is ambiguous. Germline assignment: CDR1 SNHLY and CDR2 FYNNEI. V was cut by 4 bases and J by 1 base, with 7 bases left in between. This CDR3 contains 13 residues. The chain's CDR3 is CASSGVKNTEAFF. The CDR3 DNA sequence: TGTGCCAGCAGTGGAGTAAAGAACACTGAAGCTTTCTTT.

This clone has more than one count but fewer than ten. The genes are TRBV7-9 and TRBJ1-5; D is unresolved. This CDR3 comprises 14 residues. CDR1 and CDR2 (germline): SEHNR, FQNEAQ (reference sequence). V shed 4 bases and J shed 0 bases, with 7 bases lying between them. The CDR3 nucleotides are TGTGCCAGCAGCTCCACTTCTAGCAATCAGCCCCAGCATTTT. Encoded protein: CASSSTSSNQPQHF.

This chain links TRBV19 with TRBJ1-5; TRBD1 might be the D (6 bases). Germline CDR1 LNHDA, CDR2 SQIVND (reference sequence). The CDR3 runs to 17 residues. V was pared by 5 bases and J by 0 bases, with 17 bases between. CDR3 amino acids: CASSPRTETYSNQPQHF. The DNA for the CDR3 is TGTGCCAGTAGTCCCCGGACAGAGACCTATAGCAATCAGCCCCAGCATTTT.

The genes are TRBV7-2 and TRBJ2-3; no clear D gene. The CDR3 sequence is 12 residues long. Germline CDR1 reads SGHTA; CDR2 reads FQGNSA. V shed 3 bases and J shed 6 bases, with 7 bases lying between them. CDR3 loop: CASSFLRDTQYF. In DNA form, the CDR3 reads TGTGCCAGCAGCTTCCTCCGGGATACGCAGTATTTT. The full variable domain, its missing parts supplied by reference TRBV7-2 and TRBJ2-3, is GAGVSQSPSNKVTEKGKDVELRCDPISGHTALYWYRQSLGQGLEFLIYFQGNSAPDKSGLPSDRFSAERTGGSVSTLTIQRTQQEDSAVYLCASSFLRDTQYFGPGTRLTVL.

J is TRBJ1-4 and V is TRBV4-3; TRBD1 might be the D (5 bases). The CDR3 loop spans 16 amino acids. The ends were cut back, 1 base at V and 8 bases at J, with 17 bases in the middle. CDR1 is LGHNA and CDR2 is YSLEER in the germline V gene. DNA of the CDR3: TGCGCCAGCAGCCAAGGGGGAGTGGCAGGGAGAGAAAAACTGTTTTTT. Protein: CASSQGGVAGREKLFF.

This clone was detected only once. The V gene is TRBV2, the J gene TRBJ1-2; perhaps TRBD1 as D (5 bases). The CDR3 runs to 11 residues. Per germline, CDR1 SNHLY and CDR2 FYNNEI. With 11 bases removed from V and 8 bases from J, the gap between germline ends came to 15 bases. In nucleotides, the CDR3 is TGTGCCTCCCTCGGGGGGGTGGGCTACACCTTC. It specifies CASLGGVGYTF.

The rearrangement uses TRBV6-5 and TRBJ1-2, with TRBD1 matching over 9 bases. This CDR3 comprises 13 residues. The V and J ends lost 0 bases and 7 bases, in that order; junction bases with no gene match: 0. In germline, CDR1 is MNHEY, CDR2 SVGAGI. The CDR3 DNA follows: TGTGCCAGCAGTTACTCGACAGGGGGTGGCTACACCTTC. It encodes CASSYSTGGGYTF.

The V gene is TRBV9, the J gene TRBJ1-2; D is unclear. The germline V and J ends were trimmed by 0 bases and 5 bases, with 5 bases remaining between them. This CDR3 spans 12 amino acids. Germline CDR1 and CDR2: SGDLS and YYNGEE. The CDR3, as DNA: TGTGCCAGCAGCGTAGACGGGTATGGCTACACCTTC. Amino acids: CASSVDGYGYTF.

The chain combines TRBV18 with TRBJ1-2; possible D gene TRBD1, 6 bases. The CDR3 is 13 amino acids. V lost 2 bases and J 8 bases, leaving 12 bases between the germline ends. Germline V gives CDR1 KGHSH, CDR2 LQKENI. The CDR3 DNA reads TGTGCCAGCTCACCAGGACAGCATCAGGGCTACACCTTC. This sequence encodes CASSPGQHQGYTF.

The V call is TRBV9, the J call TRBJ1-1, with 9 bases aligning to TRBD1. V was pared by 2 bases and J by 5 bases, with 13 bases of the junction left unmatched. CDR3 length equals 17 residues. The V gene's germline CDR1 is SGDLS and CDR2 YYNGEE. The CDR3 DNA follows: TGTGCCAGCAGCGTCTCGAACCAGGACAGGGGAGGAACTGAAGCTTTCTTT. Translating it yields CASSVSNQDRGGTEAFF.

The chain couples TRBV4-3 to TRBJ2-7, with a weak D call TRBD1 (6 bases). CDR3 size: 15 residues. Trimming removed 0 bases from V and 7 bases from J, with 16 bases in between. CDR1 and CDR2 from the germline V gene are LGHNA and YSLEER. CDR3 loop: CASSQDRGSGTEQYF. For the CDR3, the DNA is TGCGCCAGCAGCCAAGATAGGGGATCCGGGACAGAGCAGTACTTC.

J is TRBJ2-5 and V is TRBV5-1; TRBD2 is a possible D gene (6 bases). Germline CDR1 and CDR2: SGHRS and YFSETQ. Trimming shortened V by 2 bases and J by 2 bases, and 13 bases separated the two germline ends. The CDR3 contains 15 residues. CDR3 DNA: TGCGCCAGCAGCTTCTCTACCGGGGGACAAGAGACCCAGTACTTC. Translated, it gives CASSFSTGGQETQYF.

V gene TRBV9 combines with J gene TRBJ2-3, with 11 bases matching TRBD1. The CDR3 sequence is 22 residues long. Germline lookup yields CDR1 SGDLS and CDR2 YYNGEE. With V trimmed by 3 bases and J by 0 bases, 21 bases remained unmatched. CDR3 in amino acids: CASSGLEPSWDRGFCSTDTQYF. CDR3 in DNA: TGTGCCAGCAGCGGACTAGAGCCCTCATGGGACAGGGGGTTTTGTAGCACAGATACGCAGTATTTT.

The V call is TRBV18, the J call TRBJ1-2, with 7 nucleotides matching TRBD1. The CDR3 is 15 amino acids. Germline CDR1 reads KGHSH; CDR2 reads LQKENI. With 2 bases clipped from V and 6 bases from J, the junction kept 9 bases outside the gene matches. The CDR3 here is CASSPYNEGAHGYTF. The CDR3 DNA reads TGTGCCAGCTCACCATATAACGAGGGGGCTCATGGCTACACCTTC.

V gene TRBV29-1 combines with J gene TRBJ1-4, with D maybe TRBD1 (5 bases). Germline-derived CDR1 and CDR2 are SQVTM and ANQGSEA. The CDR3 contains 13 residues. The V end was cut by 4 bases, the J end by 3 bases, with 9 bases between. The CDR3 loop is CSVGYRPNEKLFF. The CDR3 nucleotides read TGCAGCGTTGGGTACAGGCCTAATGAAAAACTGTTTTTT.

The CDR3 nucleotides read TGTGCCAGCAGCCGGAGAACCGCGAACACCGGGGAGCTGTTTTTT. It yields the protein CASSRRTANTGELFF. The rearrangement links TRBV7-9 to TRBJ2-2; no firm D call. The V and J ends lost 5 bases and 0 bases respectively, with 10 bases between them. This CDR3 spans 15 amino acids. Germline CDR1 is SEHNR and CDR2 is FQNEAQ (reference sequence).

The V gene is TRBV6-5, the J gene TRBJ1-4; D perhaps matches TRBD1 (6 bases). V lost 4 bases to trimming and J lost 7 bases, with 19 bases between them. Germline lookup yields CDR1 MNHEY and CDR2 SVGAGI. The CDR3 contains 16 residues. CDR3 sequence: CASSSDRPVVSEKLFF. CDR3 sequence (DNA): TGTGCCAGCAGTTCGGACAGACCGGTAGTCAGTGAAAAACTGTTTTTT.

The chain combines TRBV7-9 with TRBJ2-4; D not resolved. Between the trimmed V and J ends, which lost 1 base and 7 bases, there was a span of 5 bases. Germline V gene data show CDR1 as SEHNR and CDR2 as FQNEAQ (reference sequence). There are 12 residues in the CDR3. CDR3 in amino acids: CASSLVPNIQYF. In DNA, the CDR3 is TGTGCCAGCAGCTTAGTTCCGAACATTCAGTACTTC.

This clone was detected a few times. The rearrangement links TRBV5-6 to TRBJ1-2; tentative D call: TRBD1 (6 bases). Per germline, CDR1 SGHDT and CDR2 YYEEEE. The CDR3 sequence is 12 residues long. Trimming removed 4 bases at V and 8 bases at J, with 12 bases between. The CDR3 DNA reads as TGTGCCAGCAGCCCGCGACAGGAAGGCTACACCTTC. This translates into CASSPRQEGYTF.

V usage is TRBV28 and J usage is TRBJ1-2; 7 nucleotides align to TRBD1. Germline-derived CDR1 and CDR2 are MDHEN and SYDVKM. The CDR3 covers 13 residues. V dropped 6 bases and J dropped 3; count of bases not matched to a gene: 4. CDR3 loop: CASSWDRDYGYTF. As DNA, the CDR3 is TGTGCCAGCAGCTGGGACAGAGACTATGGCTACACCTTC.

The chain is built from TRBV19 and TRBJ1-1, with no clear D. The V end was cut by 1 base, the J end by 4 bases, with 1 base between. Germline CDR1 LNHDA, CDR2 SQIVND (reference sequence). This CDR3 is 11 amino acids long. Here the CDR3 DNA reads TGTGCCAGTAGTATAGGCACTGAAGCTTTCTTT. Residues: CASSIGTEAFF.

The chain uses TRBV7-2 and TRBJ2-1; D possibly corresponds to TRBD2 (6 bases). The CDR3 is 12 amino acids. Deletions cut 10 bases from V and 7 bases from J, with 14 bases between. Germline assignment: CDR1 SGHTA and CDR2 FQGNSA. The CDR3 DNA reads TGTGCCACCGTAGGGGCGGGAAATGAGCAGTTCTTC. Residues: CATVGAGNEQFF.